A single sample is the source of the 22 T cell receptor beta chains below, sequenced in a study of beta chain features in type 1 diabetes. Isolated RNA was reverse transcribed in full, so expressed TCRB transcripts were sequenced. Using immunoSEQ multiplex PCR, the repertoire was profiled, and TCRdb retains in-frame clones only, with some absent. The table lists about 24,000 clones, 60% to 80% of them singletons, with approximately 2.3% in the top ten. Sequencing input: Tregs from blood. The source is a woman between 40 and 55 years old in good health.

The chain links TRBV9 to TRBJ2-3; the D is unclear. Germline CDR1 SGDLS, CDR2 YYNGEE. Deletions cut 0 bases from V and 2 bases from J, with 7 bases between. The CDR3 extends over 14 amino acids. Here the CDR3 reads CASSVDIPTDTQYF. The CDR3 nucleotides are TGTGCCAGCAGCGTAGACATACCCACAGATACGCAGTATTTT.

The chain uses TRBV28 and TRBJ1-1; D may be TRBD1 (6 bases). The CDR3 contains 16 residues. V shed 5 bases and J shed 1 base, with 17 bases lying between them. Per the germline V gene, CDR1 is MDHEN and CDR2 is SYDVKM. CDR3 DNA sequence: TGTGCCAGCAGTCCCTTGCCGACAGGCGGGAACACTGAAGCTTTCTTT. Protein sequence: CASSPLPTGGNTEAFF. Supplemented by reference TRBV28 and TRBJ1-1, the full variable domain reads DVKVTQSSRYLVKRTGEKVFLECVQDMDHENMFWYRQDPGLGLRLIYFSYDVKMKEKGDIPEGYSVSREKKERFSLILESASTNQTSMYLCASSPLPTGGNTEAFFGQGTRLTVV.

The rearrangement links TRBV7-9 to TRBJ2-2; the D gene is possibly TRBD2 (5 bases). Germline CDR1 is SEHNR and CDR2 is FQNEAQ (reference sequence). CDR3 length: 15 amino acids. Trimming stripped 6 bases from V and 1 base from J, with 12 bases between. The CDR3 region is CASSPERVNTGELFF. CDR3 nucleotides: TGTGCCAGCAGTCCGGAGAGGGTGAACACCGGGGAGCTGTTTTTT.

The chain employs TRBV6-5 and TRBJ2-7; 7 nucleotides line up with TRBD1. Germline CDR1 reads MNHEY; CDR2 reads SVGAGI. V gave up 4 bases and J gave up 4 bases; unmatched junction bases: 10. This CDR3 is 15 amino acids long. CDR3 DNA: TGTGCCAGCAGTTTCTCACCGGGACAGCCTTACGAGCAGTACTTC. It yields the protein CASSFSPGQPYEQYF.

The chain recombines TRBV7-9 with TRBJ2-7; 7 bases map to TRBD2. The CDR3 is 13 residues long. CDR1 is SEHNR and CDR2 is FQNEAQ in the germline V gene (reference sequence). V shed 7 bases, J shed 0 bases, and the junction held 3 bases outside the gene matches. CDR3 amino acids: CASTGGFSYEQYF. Written as DNA, the CDR3 is TGTGCCAGCACCGGGGGGTTCTCCTACGAGCAGTACTTC.

This chain uses TRBV5-1 with TRBJ2-2; a weak D match, TRBD1 (5 bases). The CDR3 has 15 residues. Germline CDR1 and CDR2: SGHRS and YFSETQ. Trimming pared 4 bases from V and 5 bases from J, leaving 15 bases between. The CDR3 nucleotides are TGCGCCAGCAGCAGGACGTGGGCAGGGACCGGGGAGCTGTTTTTT. Amino acids: CASSRTWAGTGELFF.

This clone was recorded only once. This rearrangement joins TRBV2 to TRBJ1-4, with TRBD1 matching over 7 bases. The CDR3 loop spans 15 amino acids. Germline CDR1 reads SNHLY; CDR2 reads FYNNEI. The V segment lost 5 bases and the J segment 6 bases; nucleotides outside the gene matches: 9. The CDR3, as DNA: TGTGCCAGCAGTTATACCGGGACAGAATATGAAAAACTGTTTTTT. Translating gives CASSYTGTEYEKLFF.

Only a few counts were recorded for this clone. This chain joins TRBV7-6 and TRBJ2-5, with a tentative D call TRBD2 (6 bases). CDR1 SGHVS and CDR2 FNYEAQ come from the germline V gene. The ends were cut back, 7 bases at V and 4 bases at J, with 22 bases in the middle. CDR3 length: 16 amino acids. The CDR3 DNA reads TGTGCCAGCACCCCTTTGCGGGACGGCTGGGGAGAGACCCAGTACTTC. Translation: CASTPLRDGWGETQYF.

There are a few counts of this clone. The V call is TRBV20-1, the J call TRBJ2-1, with D tentatively TRBD2 (5 bases). The CDR3 runs 11 residues. Trimming removed 5 bases at V and 8 bases at J, with 10 bases between. Germline values: CDR1 DFQATT, CDR2 SNEGSKA (reference sequence). DNA for the CDR3: TGCAGTGCTTCTAGCTGGGATGAGCAGTTCTTC. This codes for CSASSWDEQFF.

V is TRBV7-9 and J is TRBJ1-1; the D gene is possibly TRBD1 (6 bases). V lost 5 bases to trimming and J lost 1 base, with 11 bases between them. The CDR3 sequence is 14 residues long. CDR1 is SEHNR, CDR2 FQNEAQ, per germline (reference sequence). The CDR3 reads CASSPPDRNTEAFF. As DNA, the CDR3 is TGTGCCAGCAGCCCTCCGGACAGGAACACTGAAGCTTTCTTT. Full variable domain (outside the CDR3, taken from reference TRBV7-9 and TRBJ1-1): DTGVSQNPRHKITKRGQNVTFRCDPISEHNRLYWYRQTLGQGPEFLTYFQNEAQLEKSRLLSDRFSAERPKGSFSTLEIQRTEQGDSAMYLCASSPPDRNTEAFFGQGTRLTVV.

The J gene is TRBJ1-6, the V gene TRBV7-2; 8 bases match TRBD1. Germline values: CDR1 SGHTA, CDR2 FQGNSA. With V trimmed by 3 bases and J by 8 bases, 3 bases remained unmatched. This CDR3 contains 14 residues. The CDR3 sequence is CASSLDREDSPLHF. Here the CDR3 DNA reads TGTGCCAGCAGCTTGGACAGGGAGGATTCACCCCTCCACTTT.

The chain carries TRBV7-9 and TRBJ2-3, with TRBD1 as a possible D gene (8 bases). The germline gives CDR1 SEHNR, CDR2 FQNEAQ (reference sequence). V gave up 4 bases and J gave up 0 bases, with 23 bases separating them. The CDR3 covers 19 residues. The CDR3 coding sequence is TGTGCCAGCAGCTCCCATTGGACAGGGAGGGGGCTTAGCACAGATACGCAGTATTTT. Encoded protein: CASSSHWTGRGLSTDTQYF. Using reference TRBV7-9 and TRBJ2-3 for the parts outside the CDR3, the full variable domain is DTGVSQNPRHKITKRGQNVTFRCDPISEHNRLYWYRQTLGQGPEFLTYFQNEAQLEKSRLLSDRFSAERPKGSFSTLEIQRTEQGDSAMYLCASSSHWTGRGLSTDTQYFGPGTRLTVL.

This chain connects TRBV2 to TRBJ1-4, with 7 bases lining up with TRBD1. The germline V gene has CDR1 SNHLY and CDR2 FYNNEI. V dropped 3 bases and J dropped 1; count of bases not matched to a gene: 2. The CDR3 has 15 amino acids. CDR3 nucleotide sequence: TGTGCCAGCAGTGAGCAGGGGGGAACTAATGAAAAACTGTTTTTT. Translation gives CASSEQGGTNEKLFF.

The chain employs TRBV13 and TRBJ2-3, with TRBD1 matching over 7 bases. This CDR3 region has 14 residues. Per germline, CDR1 PRHDT and CDR2 FYEKMQ (reference sequence). V was pared by 8 bases and J by 4 bases, with 9 bases of the junction left unmatched. The CDR3 loop is CASSFRRGSDTQYF. The DNA of the CDR3 is TGTGCCAGCTCTTTCCGCAGGGGGTCAGATACGCAGTATTTT.

The chain recombines TRBV7-8 with TRBJ1-1, with D maybe TRBD1 (5 bases). The CDR3 contains 15 residues. Trimming shortened V by 5 bases and J by 3 bases, and 16 bases separated the two germline ends. Germline CDR1 SGHVS, CDR2 FQNEAQ. CDR3 sequence (DNA): TGTGCCAGCAGCCCCACCGACAGATGGGACACTGAAGCTTTCTTT. Translating gives CASSPTDRWDTEAFF.

This clone has only one observation. The V call is TRBV14, the J call TRBJ2-7; a possible D gene is TRBD1 (7 bases). V was trimmed by 3 bases and J by 10 bases, leaving 16 bases between them. Germline CDR1 reads SGHDN; CDR2 reads FVKESK. This CDR3 contains 13 residues. The CDR3 is CASSQDGGGSQYF. CDR3 nucleotide sequence: TGTGCCAGCAGCCAGGATGGAGGGGGCTCCCAGTACTTC.

The sample holds a few counts of this clone. The rearrangement links TRBV29-1 to TRBJ1-1; 10 bases align to TRBD1. Germline CDR1 is SQVTM and CDR2 is ANQGSEA. The CDR3 extends over 13 amino acids. After removal of 7 bases from V and 5 bases from J, the junction contained 7 bases not matched to a gene. The CDR3 sequence is CSAKGQGSTEAFF. In DNA form, the CDR3 reads TGCAGCGCCAAGGGACAGGGGAGTACTGAAGCTTTCTTT.

This chain connects TRBV27 to TRBJ1-6; TRBD1 agrees at 8 bases. V lost 6 bases, J lost 7 bases, and 8 bases stayed unmatched. This CDR3 has 15 residues. Germline loops: CDR1 MNHEY, CDR2 SMNVEV (reference sequence). CDR3 bases: TGTGCCAGCAGAGTACAGGGGGGGTGGAATTCACCCCTCCACTTT. Protein sequence: CASRVQGGWNSPLHF.

The chain recombines TRBV10-1 with TRBJ2-1, with TRBD2 as a possible D gene (5 bases). V shed 4 bases and J shed 12 bases, with 28 bases lying between them. CDR3 length: 17 amino acids. Germline V gene data show CDR1 as WNHNN and CDR2 as SYGVQD (reference sequence). CDR3 sequence: CASSGSGSVASSFGQFF. The CDR3 coding sequence is TGCGCCAGCAGTGGGAGCGGTTCGGTAGCGTCAAGTTTCGGGCAGTTCTTC.

The chain has TRBV23-1 and TRBJ2-7, with a possible D match to TRBD2 (6 bases). TRBV23-1 is marked as an open reading frame, function uncertain. This CDR3 has 10 amino acids. V lost 8 bases to trimming and J lost 6 bases, with 8 bases between them. CDR3 residues: CASPRGEQYF. CDR3 in DNA: TGCGCCAGCCCGCGGGGCGAGCAGTACTTC.

The rearrangement joins TRBV6-1 to TRBJ2-6; no clear D. The CDR3 covers 10 residues. The V gene's germline CDR1 is MNHNS and CDR2 SASEGT. V lost 6 bases to trimming and J lost 10 bases, with 4 bases between them. The CDR3 coding sequence is TGTGCCAGCAGCGGGAACGTCCTGACTTTC. The encoded protein is CASSGNVLTF.

The chain combines TRBV15 with TRBJ1-2, with 8 bases matching TRBD1. CDR3 length: 15 amino acids. The germline V gene encodes CDR1 LNHNV and CDR2 YYDKDF (reference sequence). The V segment lost 3 bases and the J segment 4 bases; nucleotides outside the gene matches: 7. The CDR3 nucleotides are TGTGCCACCAGCAGTCTTGGACAGGGTGGCTATGGCTACACCTTC. Encoded protein: CATSSLGQGGYGYTF. Drawing the rest from reference TRBV15 and TRBJ1-2, the complete variable domain is DAMVIQNPRYQVTQFGKPVTLSCSQTLNHNVMYWYQQKSSQAPKLLFHYYDKDFNNEADTPDNFQSRRPNTSFCFLDIRSPGLGDTAMYLCATSSLGQGGYGYTFGSGTRLTVV.